The clone carrying this T cell receptor (delta chain) ranks as medium-sized. Other DNA sequences within the sample encode an identical CDR3. The source of the sample is a study of gamma-delta T cells after stem cell transplantation. CDR1 GEAIGNYY and CDR2 EKD come from the germline V gene. The V and J ends lost 0 bases and 0 bases respectively, with 13 bases between them. This CDR3 is built from 16 residues. TCRdb re-called clones from the RT-PCR reads using CATT. The data show roughly 2,200 delta-chain clones, around 3.7% seen once. V and J are TRDV2 and TRDJ1; D uncertain. The sample comprised gamma-delta T cells. The TCR comes from a human donor. It is not recorded whose cells these are; they may come from a transplant donor. CDR3 nucleotides: TGTGCCTGTGACACCGGAGGTCATCCGTACACCGATAAACTCATCTTT. Translation gives CACDTGGHPYTDKLIF.